The present T cell receptor (beta chain) was sequenced within a study of cytomegalovirus exposure and HLA in healthy donors. The study's findings and limits: Later analysis demonstrated an association between a missense DCLRE1C variant and TCR beta V- and J-gene trimming.

Use of 60 Vbeta and 13 Jbeta primers characterized the PCR. Sequencing was performed with immunoSEQ multiplex PCR; in TCRdb, only in-frame clones are kept and a portion is missing. In total, the table holds 65,000 to 90,000 clones. Trimming took 3 bases from V and 16 from J, leaving 15 bases between them. Germline loops: CDR1 MGHRA, CDR2 YSYEKL. CDR3 size: 12 residues. Worth noting for this clone: Its specificity is unknown.

The J gene is TRBJ1-4, the V gene TRBV4-1; perhaps TRBD1 as D (6 bases). The TCR was taken from a man aged 40-55 years in good health and CMV-seronegative. The sample was PBMCs. The chain's CDR3 is CASSHLKGERFF. In DNA form, the CDR3 reads TGCGCCAGCAGCCATCTAAAGGGGGAGAGGTTTTTT.